Following are 27 T cell receptor beta chains from one sample sequenced in a study of blood T cell repertoires in COVID-19. The protocol was immunoSEQ multiplex PCR, while the TCRdb copy is restricted to in-frame clones and leaves out a portion. The repertoire holds some 48,000 clones, with almost 80% as singletons. Sample: PBMCs or T cells enriched from blood (not recorded which). These receptors were taken from a woman aged 50 to 60 with acute COVID-19.

CDR3 region: CASSLEGRETSGANVLTF. CDR3 bases: TGTGCCAGCAGCTTAGAAGGGAGGGAAACCTCTGGGGCCAACGTCCTGACTTTC. The rearrangement uses TRBV7-8 and TRBJ2-6; 7 bases are shared with TRBD2. CDR1 and CDR2 (germline): SGHVS, FQNEAQ. Losses at the gene ends were 1 base for V and 0 bases for J; bases not matched to a gene: 6. The CDR3 loop spans 18 amino acids.

The genes are TRBV6-5 and TRBJ1-2; 8 nucleotides line up with TRBD1. The CDR3 loop spans 12 amino acids. With 6 bases clipped from V and 5 bases from J, the junction kept 2 bases outside the gene matches. The germline gives CDR1 MNHEY, CDR2 SVGAGI. The CDR3 spells CASSGQGYGYTF. The DNA for the CDR3 is TGTGCCAGCAGCGGACAGGGTTATGGCTACACCTTC.

The chain joins TRBV18 to TRBJ2-1; possibly TRBD1 for D (6 bases). The V and J ends lost 5 bases and 6 bases respectively, with 17 bases between them. Per germline, CDR1 KGHSH and CDR2 LQKENI. The CDR3 loop spans 15 amino acids. This chain's CDR3 is CASSSLQGKGNEQFF. The CDR3 bases are TGTGCCAGCTCATCTCTACAGGGTAAGGGCAATGAGCAGTTCTTC.

V usage is TRBV4-1 and J usage is TRBJ2-3; 12 nucleotides align to TRBD2. Germline V gene data show CDR1 as MGHRA and CDR2 as YSYEKL. The junction had 10 bases not matched to a gene; V was cut back by 0 bases and J by 3 bases. The CDR3 runs to 19 residues. The CDR3 reads CASSQDGVLAGGPTDTQYF. CDR3 nucleotide sequence: TGCGCCAGCAGCCAAGATGGTGTCCTAGCGGGGGGGCCTACAGATACGCAGTATTTT.

This chain joins TRBV6-5 and TRBJ2-7; 7 nucleotides align to TRBD1. Trimming removed 11 bases from V and 2 bases from J; junction bases left unmatched: 6. The CDR3 sequence is 12 residues long. The germline CDR1 and CDR2 sequences are MNHEY and SVGAGI. The CDR3 nucleotides read TGTGCCCAACCGACAGGGCCCTACGAGCAGTACTTC. This gives the protein CAQPTGPYEQYF.

This clone was observed a few times. The rearrangement links TRBV24-1 to TRBJ1-1, with a possible D match to TRBD1 (6 bases). CDR3 length equals 14 residues. Per the germline V gene, CDR1 is KGHDR and CDR2 is SFDVKD. V lost 7 bases, J lost 0 bases, and 11 bases lay in between. CDR3 residues: CATRQGSMNTEAFF. CDR3 DNA: TGTGCCACCAGACAGGGCTCCATGAACACTGAAGCTTTCTTT.

The chain combines TRBV3-1 (or the pseudogene TRBV3-2) with TRBJ1-2; 8 bases are a match to TRBD1. CDR1 is LGHDT, CDR2 YNNKEL, per germline (reference sequence). The CDR3 covers 13 residues. Trimming took 0 bases from V and 8 from J; bases not matched to a gene: 2. For the CDR3, the DNA is TGTGCCAGCAGCCAAGATTGGGACAGGGGCTACACCTTC. Encoded protein: CASSQDWDRGYTF.

The chain recombines TRBV4-2 with TRBJ2-7, with D possibly TRBD2 on 5 matching bases. The V and J ends lost 2 bases and 0 bases respectively, with 11 bases between them. This CDR3 has 15 amino acids. Germline CDR1 is LGHNA and CDR2 is YNFKEQ. The CDR3 DNA follows: TGTGCCAGCAGCCAAAGGGTGGGGAGCTCCTACGAGCAGTACTTC. Translating gives CASSQRVGSSYEQYF.

V is TRBV2 and J is TRBJ2-3; 7 positions match TRBD1. The CDR3 has 15 residues. Germline V lookup: CDR1 SNHLY, CDR2 FYNNEI. Trimming removed 5 bases from V and 4 bases from J; junction bases left unmatched: 9. CDR3 loop: CASSRQGIVSDTQYF. For the CDR3, the DNA is TGTGCCAGCAGTCGACAGGGTATTGTCTCAGATACGCAGTATTTT.

This chain links TRBV5-1 with TRBJ2-7; D remains unclear. CDR3 length: 14 residues. Germline CDR1 SGHRS, CDR2 YFSETQ. The ends were cut back, 0 bases at V and 2 bases at J, with 9 bases in the middle. The CDR3 bases are TGCGCCAGCAGCTTGGATGGCAGAACCTACGAGCAGTACTTC. Amino acids: CASSLDGRTYEQYF. Drawing the rest from reference TRBV5-1 and TRBJ2-7, the complete variable domain is KAGVTQTPRYLIKTRGQQVTLSCSPISGHRSVSWYQQTPGQGLQFLFEYFSETQRNKGNFPGRFSGRQFSNSRSEMNVSTLELGDSALYLCASSLDGRTYEQYFGPGTRLTVT.

The genes are TRBV2 and TRBJ1-1, with D tentatively TRBD1 (6 bases). V shed 7 bases and J shed 2 bases, with 20 bases lying between them. The CDR3 has 16 residues. Germline loops: CDR1 SNHLY, CDR2 FYNNEI. The CDR3 region has the DNA TGTGCCAGCACCCTGACAAGGACAGCTCTTAACACTGAAGCTTTCTTT. Translation: CASTLTRTALNTEAFF.

V gene TRBV9 combines with J gene TRBJ2-2; 9 bases map to TRBD1. Germline CDR1 SGDLS, CDR2 YYNGEE. The CDR3 is 15 amino acids. After removal of 5 bases from V and 1 base from J, the junction contained 3 bases not matched to a gene. Written as DNA, the CDR3 is TGTGCCAGCAGTTTGGGACAGGGGAACACCGGGGAGCTGTTTTTT. It codes for CASSLGQGNTGELFF.

The V gene is TRBV7-9, the J gene TRBJ2-3; 11 nucleotides match TRBD1. Germline CDR1 and CDR2: SEHNR and FQNEAQ (reference sequence). The CDR3 is 16 amino acids. Unmatched junction bases numbered 4, after V lost 5 bases and J lost 0 bases. CDR3 coding DNA: TGTGCCAGCAGCCTCGGGACAGGGGGAAGCACAGATACGCAGTATTTT. Its protein is CASSLGTGGSTDTQYF.

V and J are TRBV19 and TRBJ2-3, with 9 bases aligning to TRBD2. Germline assignment: CDR1 LNHDA and CDR2 SQIVND (reference sequence). This CDR3 contains 14 residues. With 7 bases clipped from V and 3 bases from J, the junction kept 5 bases outside the gene matches. This chain's CDR3 is CASTTRGGTDTQYF. The CDR3 nucleotides read TGTGCCAGTACGACGCGGGGGGGTACAGATACGCAGTATTTT.

In nucleotides, the CDR3 is TGTGCCATCAGGGGGGCAGGGGGCCTGGAGACCCAGTACTTC. Translated, it gives CAIRGAGGLETQYF. The J gene is TRBJ2-5, the V gene TRBV10-3, with TRBD1 matching over 8 bases. CDR1 is ENHRY and CDR2 is SYGVKD in the germline V gene. There are 14 residues in the CDR3. The J segment lost 5 bases and the V segment lost 6 bases, leaving 8 bases of the junction unmatched.

The count of this clone is one. The CDR3 region is CASSQYASYEQYF. The CDR3 DNA sequence: TGTGCCAGCAGTCAGTATGCCAGCTACGAGCAGTACTTC. V usage is TRBV6-4 and J usage is TRBJ2-7; D call uncertain. The germline V and J ends were trimmed by 5 bases and 3 bases, with 11 bases remaining between them. Germline CDR1 reads MRHNA; CDR2 reads SNTAGT. The CDR3 spans 13 residues.

The CDR3 nucleotides are TGTGCCAGCGGAATACGTGTGCAGCGGGGAATCTACGAGCAGTACTTC. The encoded protein is CASGIRVQRGIYEQYF. The chain combines TRBV28 with TRBJ2-7; 7 nucleotides match TRBD2. V was pared by 8 bases and J by 3 bases, with 16 bases of the junction left unmatched. The CDR3 contains 16 residues. Looked up from germline, CDR1 is MDHEN and CDR2 is SYDVKM.

This clone was seen once. The V call is TRBV5-1, the J call TRBJ2-7, with D possibly TRBD2 on 7 matching bases. CDR1 and CDR2 from the germline V gene are SGHRS and YFSETQ. The CDR3 extends over 15 amino acids. V was cut by 3 bases and J by 5 bases, with 18 bases left in between. CDR3 nucleotide sequence: TGCGCCAGCAGCTGGACGGGGGGCGTCGGGGACGAGCAGTACTTC. The encoded protein is CASSWTGGVGDEQYF.

This clone has a handful of counts. V is TRBV10-3 and J is TRBJ2-3, with 10 nucleotides matching TRBD2. Germline CDR1 ENHRY, CDR2 SYGVKD. V lost 10 bases to trimming and J lost 2 bases; unmatched junction nucleotides: 3. The CDR3 has 13 residues. The CDR3 protein is CATSGGATDTQYF. The CDR3, as DNA: TGTGCCACCAGCGGGGGGGCCACAGATACGCAGTATTTT.

V is TRBV4-2 and J is TRBJ2-2, with D hard to call. Germline V gene lookup returns CDR1 LGHNA and CDR2 YNFKEQ. The ends were cut back, 0 bases at V and 3 bases at J, with 11 bases in the middle. This CDR3 has 16 residues. The CDR3 coding sequence is TGTGCCAGCAGCCAAGATTTCGCGAGCTACACCGGGGAGCTGTTTTTT. Translating it yields CASSQDFASYTGELFF.

The gene calls are TRBV27 and TRBJ1-1; 8 positions agree with TRBD1. The ends lost 3 bases at V and 5 bases at J; junction bases unmatched: 17. The CDR3 covers 18 residues. Per the germline V gene, CDR1 is MNHEY and CDR2 is SMNVEV (reference sequence). The CDR3 is CASSFTGGSLILGTEAFF. CDR3 sequence (DNA): TGTGCCAGCAGTTTTACAGGGGGGAGTTTGATACTCGGGACTGAAGCTTTCTTT.

The gene calls are TRBV7-9 and TRBJ1-1; D perhaps matches TRBD1 (6 bases). The V and J ends lost 5 bases and 6 bases respectively, with 13 bases between them. CDR3 length: 13 residues. CDR1 and CDR2 from the germline V gene are SEHNR and FQNEAQ (reference sequence). The CDR3 DNA reads TGTGCCAGCAGCCCCCAGGGGAGGGCTGAAGCTTTCTTT. Protein product: CASSPQGRAEAFF.

The rearrangement links TRBV11-2 to TRBJ2-5, with D possibly matching TRBD1 (6 bases). Germline assignment: CDR1 SGHAT and CDR2 FQNNGV. Trimming stripped 3 bases from V and 5 bases from J, with 13 bases between. This CDR3 comprises 14 residues. CDR3 loop: CASSFGPRGETQYF. As DNA, the CDR3 is TGTGCCAGCAGCTTCGGCCCAAGGGGGGAGACCCAGTACTTC. The full variable domain, completed using reference TRBV11-2 and TRBJ2-5, is EAGVAQSPRYKIIEKRQSVAFWCNPISGHATLYWYQQILGQGPKLLIQFQNNGVVDDSQLPKDRFSAERLKGVDSTLKIQPAKLEDSAVYLCASSFGPRGETQYFGPGTRLLVL.

This clone occurred once. The chain couples TRBV5-1 to TRBJ2-5, with 7 bases fitting TRBD2. Germline loops: CDR1 SGHRS, CDR2 YFSETQ. Trimming took 3 bases from V and 2 from J; bases not matched to a gene: 10. The CDR3 extends over 16 amino acids. The DNA for the CDR3 is TGCGCCAGCAGCTCGGGGTCCGTGGGGGGGCAAGAGACCCAGTACTTC. It yields the protein CASSSGSVGGQETQYF.

The gene calls are TRBV18 and TRBJ2-2; 11 bases align to TRBD2. CDR1 and CDR2 from the germline V gene are KGHSH and LQKENI. The CDR3 length is 16 residues. J gave up 1 base and V 6 bases, and 4 bases lay outside the gene matches. The CDR3 loop is CASSQGLAGNTGELFF. For the CDR3, the DNA is TGTGCCAGCTCCCAAGGACTAGCGGGGAACACCGGGGAGCTGTTTTTT.

This sequence joins TRBV6-4 and TRBJ2-2, with 8 bases that match TRBD2. This CDR3 region has 14 residues. Trimming cost V 11 bases and J 2 bases; bases outside gene matches: 7. Germline V lookup: CDR1 MRHNA, CDR2 SNTAGT. The CDR3 DNA reads TGTGCCTCGGCTAGCGGGTCCAACACCGGGGAGCTGTTTTTT. It translates to CASASGSNTGELFF.

The V gene is TRBV7-9, the J gene TRBJ1-5, with a weak D call TRBD1 (6 bases). V gave up 2 bases and J gave up 5 bases, with 10 bases separating them. CDR3 size: 14 residues. Germline V gene lookup returns CDR1 SEHNR and CDR2 FQNEAQ (reference sequence). DNA of the CDR3: TGTGCCAGCAGCTTAACAGGGCCGGATCAGCCCCAGCATTTT. Translated, it gives CASSLTGPDQPQHF.